Shown below are 32 T cell receptor beta chains from a single sample sequenced in a study of immune evolution from preneoplasia to lung adenocarcinoma. Method: immunoSEQ multiplex PCR; TCRdb's copy keeps in-frame clones and lacks some. There are approximately 9,300 clones in the sample; just under 80% occur only once, and roughly 12% lies in the top ten. The sequenced sample consisted of FFPE lung adenocarcinoma in situ tissue. These receptors were taken from an elderly person with lung adenocarcinoma.

The chain joins TRBV19 to TRBJ1-2, with a tentative D call TRBD1 (6 bases). The CDR3 totals 14 residues. Germline-derived CDR1 and CDR2 are LNHDA and SQIVND (reference sequence). With 7 bases removed from V and 4 bases from J, the gap between germline ends came to 16 bases. DNA of the CDR3: TGTGCCAGTAATTTCGGGGGGCACGGCTATGGCTACACCTTC. Translated, it gives CASNFGGHGYGYTF.

This sequence joins TRBV14 and TRBJ1-1; TRBD1 might be the D (6 bases). V was cut by 3 bases and J by 0 bases, with 11 bases left in between. This CDR3 is built from 15 residues. From germline, CDR1 is SGHDN and CDR2 FVKESK. CDR3 in amino acids: CASSHLQGMNTEAFF. The CDR3, as DNA: TGTGCCAGCAGCCACTTACAGGGTATGAACACTGAAGCTTTCTTT.

The chain links TRBV5-1 to TRBJ2-3; D is perhaps TRBD2 (6 bases). Trimming stripped 2 bases from V and 0 bases from J, with 13 bases between. The CDR3 extends over 16 amino acids. The germline V gene encodes CDR1 SGHRS and CDR2 YFSETQ. CDR3 in DNA: TGCGCCAGCAGCTTATTTAGCGGAGCTAGCACAGATACGCAGTATTTT. Amino acids: CASSLFSGASTDTQYF.

This clone was observed a handful of times. The chain has TRBV7-9 and TRBJ1-1; D is unresolved. The germline V gene encodes CDR1 SEHNR and CDR2 FQNEAQ (reference sequence). V was trimmed by 2 bases and J by 0 bases, leaving 7 bases between them. This CDR3 is built from 14 residues. For the CDR3, the DNA is TGTGCCAGCAGCTTACAAACCATGAACACTGAAGCTTTCTTT. Amino acid sequence: CASSLQTMNTEAFF.

The rearrangement uses TRBV27 and TRBJ1-1; D is unresolved. The CDR3 length is 13 residues. Germline-derived CDR1 and CDR2 are MNHEY and SMNVEV (reference sequence). The V end was cut by 1 base, the J end by 5 bases, with 8 bases between. The CDR3 protein is CASSLYWTTEAFF. The CDR3 nucleotides are TGTGCCAGCAGTTTATATTGGACGACTGAAGCTTTCTTT.

This chain links TRBV11-3 with TRBJ1-1, with a tentative D call TRBD1 (6 bases). V lost 6 bases and J lost 4, with 18 bases in between. The CDR3 sequence is 15 residues long. The germline CDR1 and CDR2 sequences are SGHNT and YENEEA. In DNA form, the CDR3 reads TGTGCCAGCAGGAGGTCCCGGGGGGCTACCACTGAAGCTTTCTTT. As protein: CASRRSRGATTEAFF. The whole variable domain, remainder taken from reference TRBV11-3 and TRBJ1-1, is EAGVVQSPRYKIIEKKQPVAFWCNPISGHNTLYWYLQNLGQGPELLIRYENEEAVDDSQLPKDRFSAERLKGVDSTLKIQPAELGDSAVYLCASRRSRGATTEAFFGQGTRLTVV.

J is TRBJ2-3 and V is TRBV15, with D perhaps matching TRBD2 (7 bases). Germline loops: CDR1 LNHNV, CDR2 YYDKDF (reference sequence). The V and J ends lost 8 bases and 3 bases respectively, with 15 bases between them. This CDR3 has 14 residues. In DNA, the CDR3 is TGTGCCACCTCGAGGGGGGGTGGTACAGATACGCAGTATTTT. Protein: CATSRGGGTDTQYF.

This chain connects TRBV29-1 to TRBJ1-2, with 10 bases matching TRBD1. The CDR3 loop spans 12 amino acids. The trim removed 4 bases at V and 8 bases at J, leaving 4 bases unmatched. Looked up from germline, CDR1 is SQVTM and CDR2 is ANQGSEA. The CDR3 nucleotides are TGCAGCGTTGTCGGGACAGGGGAGGGCTACACCTTC. Translation gives CSVVGTGEGYTF.

The chain couples TRBV5-1 to TRBJ1-5; D perhaps matches TRBD1 (5 bases). V dropped 4 bases and J dropped 9 bases, with 17 bases sitting between them. CDR3 length: 14 amino acids. Germline values: CDR1 SGHRS, CDR2 YFSETQ. DNA for the CDR3: TGCGCCAGCAGCCAGGACGGGACCTCGGGGCCCCAGCATTTT. It yields the protein CASSQDGTSGPQHF.

This chain joins TRBV2 and TRBJ2-3; 10 bases fit TRBD2. The CDR3 totals 15 residues. Germline V lookup: CDR1 SNHLY, CDR2 FYNNEI. The trim removed 8 bases at V and 2 bases at J, leaving 7 bases unmatched. Written as DNA, the CDR3 is TGTGCCAGCGCCTGGACTAGCGGAACCACAGATACGCAGTATTTT. Translated, it gives CASAWTSGTTDTQYF.

This chain connects TRBV7-2 to TRBJ1-1; D gene unclear. The V gene lost 4 bases and the J gene lost 3 bases, with 6 bases spanning the gap. The CDR3 runs 12 residues. Germline CDR1 and CDR2: SGHTA and FQGNSA. As DNA, the CDR3 is TGTGCCAGCAGCTCTCCGGACACTGAAGCTTTCTTT. Encoded protein: CASSSPDTEAFF.

Within the sample, this clone is medium-sized (0.01 to 0.1%). The rearrangement uses TRBV27 and TRBJ1-2; 7 bases fit TRBD1. Germline CDR1 is MNHEY and CDR2 is SMNVEV (reference sequence). The CDR3 spans 13 residues. The V and J ends lost 6 bases and 4 bases, in that order; junction bases with no gene match: 5. This chain's CDR3 is CASRPRDSYGYTF. The CDR3 bases are TGTGCCAGCAGGCCTAGGGACAGCTATGGCTACACCTTC.

V and J are TRBV7-2 and TRBJ2-1; TRBD2 might be the D (6 bases). The CDR3 contains 13 residues. CDR1 and CDR2 from the germline V gene are SGHTA and FQGNSA. V lost 5 bases to trimming and J lost 5 bases, with 10 bases between them. The CDR3 loop is CASSISGNNEQFF. The CDR3 DNA sequence: TGTGCCAGCAGCATTAGCGGCAACAATGAGCAGTTCTTC.

The chain uses TRBV5-6 and TRBJ1-4, with 7 nucleotides matching TRBD1. Per the germline V gene, CDR1 is SGHDT and CDR2 is YYEEEE. The CDR3 is made up of 14 amino acids. V was pared by 1 base and J by 7 bases, with 4 bases of the junction left unmatched. CDR3 amino acids: CASSLRQGTEKLFF. In DNA form, the CDR3 reads TGTGCCAGCAGCTTGAGACAGGGAACTGAAAAACTGTTTTTT.

The V call is TRBV4-1, the J call TRBJ1-1; D uncertain. V dropped 0 bases and J dropped 0 bases, with 14 bases sitting between them. This CDR3 region has 17 residues. CDR1 MGHRA and CDR2 YSYEKL come from the germline V gene. The CDR3 loop reads CASSQDFDGSLNTEAFF. For the CDR3, the DNA is TGCGCCAGCAGCCAAGATTTCGACGGATCTTTGAACACTGAAGCTTTCTTT.

The chain has TRBV7-9 and TRBJ2-7; 10 nucleotides align to TRBD1. There are 14 residues in the CDR3. Germline V gene lookup returns CDR1 SEHNR and CDR2 FQNEAQ (reference sequence). Trimming at V came to 5 bases and at J to 5 bases, leaving 6 bases not matched to a gene. The CDR3 reads CASSRGTGVDEQYF. The CDR3 nucleotides are TGTGCCAGCAGCCGAGGGACAGGGGTTGACGAGCAGTACTTC.

The rearrangement joins TRBV21-1 to TRBJ2-7; TRBD1, the D gene given by the table, was not confirmed from the DNA. TRBV21-1 is tagged as a pseudogene. The CDR3 is 15 residues long. CDR3 amino acids: CASSKVGRKNYEQYF. The CDR3 region has the DNA TGTGCCAGCAGCAAAGTGGGGCGGAAGAACTACGAGCAGTACTTC.

The J gene is TRBJ1-5, the V gene TRBV7-2, with 7 bases that match TRBD1. V was pared by 1 base and J by 0 bases, with 3 bases of the junction left unmatched. There are 16 residues in the CDR3. Germline CDR1 and CDR2: SGHTA and FQGNSA. CDR3 sequence (DNA): TGTGCCAGCAGCTTAGAGGACAGGCGTAGCAATCAGCCCCAGCATTTT. This codes for CASSLEDRRSNQPQHF.

The J gene is TRBJ1-2, the V gene TRBV6-5; tentative D call: TRBD1 (6 bases). Trimming took 5 bases from V and 4 from J, leaving 17 bases between them. There are 15 residues in the CDR3. Germline assignment: CDR1 MNHEY and CDR2 SVGAGI. DNA for the CDR3: TGTGCCAGCAGTCCGGCCCTAACAGGGATCTATGGCTACACCTTC. Its protein product is CASSPALTGIYGYTF.

CDR3 amino acids: CASSQPGQGAREQYF. The CDR3 DNA sequence: TGTGCCAGTAGTCAGCCGGGACAGGGGGCACGGGAGCAGTACTTC. The rearrangement uses TRBV19 and TRBJ2-7; the match to TRBD1 covers 12 bases. The CDR3 contains 15 residues. V trimming: 5 bases; J trimming: 7 bases; junction bases outside the gene matches: 9. Germline CDR1 and CDR2: LNHDA and SQIVND (reference sequence).

Comment on this clone: Other DNA sequences in the same sample also yield this CDR3. The chain couples TRBV7-2 to TRBJ1-2, with unresolved D. Trimming removed 6 bases at V and 3 bases at J, with 5 bases between. Germline assignment: CDR1 SGHTA and CDR2 FQGNSA. This CDR3 region has 11 residues. Here the CDR3 DNA reads TGTGCCAGCAGGAGGGACTATGGCTACACCTTC. Its translation is CASRRDYGYTF.

This sequence joins TRBV19 and TRBJ2-1; TRBD2 matches at 10 bases. Germline CDR1 is LNHDA and CDR2 is SQIVND (reference sequence). The trim removed 1 base at V and 8 bases at J, leaving 2 bases unmatched. This CDR3 is 14 amino acids long. Written as DNA, the CDR3 is TGTGCCAGTAGTATAGTAGCGGGGGGTCATGAGCAGTTCTTC. Translation: CASSIVAGGHEQFF.

This clone was detected only once. This chain connects TRBV2 to TRBJ1-5, with 7 nucleotides matching TRBD1. V trimming: 6 bases; J trimming: 5 bases; junction bases outside the gene matches: 7. The V gene's germline CDR1 is SNHLY and CDR2 FYNNEI. The length of the CDR3 is 14 residues. The CDR3 coding sequence is TGTGCCAGCAGAGAGACAGGGCGGTATCAGCCCCAGCATTTT. Amino acid sequence: CASRETGRYQPQHF.

This chain connects TRBV7-9 to TRBJ2-7; 8 nucleotides line up with TRBD1. The germline CDR1 and CDR2 sequences are SEHNR and FQNEAQ (reference sequence). V lost 5 bases, J lost 3 bases, and 3 bases stayed unmatched. The CDR3 is 13 residues long. CDR3: CASSNGQGYEQYF. The CDR3 DNA reads TGTGCCAGCAGCAACGGACAGGGCTACGAGCAGTACTTC.

The CDR3 sequence: CASSFGPRVVRGGYTF. The CDR3 region has the DNA TGTGCCAGCAGCTTCGGGCCGAGGGTAGTAAGGGGTGGCTACACCTTC. This chain links TRBV5-5 with TRBJ1-2, with a possible D match to TRBD1 (5 bases). CDR1 is SGHKS and CDR2 is YYEKEE in the germline V gene (reference sequence). The CDR3 sequence is 16 residues long. V was clipped by 2 bases and J by 7 bases, with 21 bases between them.

This sequence joins TRBV7-2 and TRBJ2-5, with D hard to call. The V end lost 3 bases, the J end lost 4 bases, and 9 bases lay between the germline ends. CDR1 is SGHTA and CDR2 is FQGNSA in the germline V gene. The CDR3 contains 13 residues. The CDR3 sequence is CASSLALGETQYF. The CDR3, as DNA: TGTGCCAGCAGCTTGGCCCTAGGAGAGACCCAGTACTTC. The variable domain in full, completed from reference TRBV7-2 and TRBJ2-5, reads GAGVSQSPSNKVTEKGKDVELRCDPISGHTALYWYRQSLGQGLEFLIYFQGNSAPDKSGLPSDRFSAERTGGSVSTLTIQRTQQEDSAVYLCASSLALGETQYFGPGTRLLVL.

The CDR3 here is CSVEGAGVGYTF. DNA for the CDR3: TGCAGCGTTGAAGGGGCAGGGGTTGGCTACACCTTC. V gene TRBV29-1 combines with J gene TRBJ1-2; perhaps TRBD1 as D (6 bases). V lost 1 base and J 7 bases, leaving 10 bases between the germline ends. Germline-derived CDR1 and CDR2 are SQVTM and ANQGSEA. The CDR3 consists of 12 residues.

This chain connects TRBV2 to TRBJ2-5; TRBD1 might be the D (6 bases). This CDR3 has 13 amino acids. V was pared by 6 bases and J by 7 bases, with 15 bases between. Germline V gives CDR1 SNHLY, CDR2 FYNNEI. The CDR3 sequence: CASSPWTDTTQYF. CDR3 DNA: TGTGCCAGCAGCCCCTGGACAGATACGACCCAGTACTTC.

The rearrangement uses TRBV5-4 and TRBJ1-2; D unresolved. The CDR3 has 14 amino acids. Germline CDR1 and CDR2: SGHNT and YYREEE (reference sequence). V was pared by 4 bases and J by 4 bases, with 14 bases between. CDR3 in amino acids: CASSILGPSYGYTF. The CDR3 DNA follows: TGTGCCAGCAGCATCCTCGGGCCCTCCTATGGCTACACCTTC.

V usage is TRBV5-4 and J usage is TRBJ2-1; 16 bases are a match to TRBD2. The CDR3 extends over 16 amino acids. Trimming removed 4 bases from V and 7 bases from J; junction bases left unmatched: 5. CDR1 SGHNT and CDR2 YYREEE come from the germline V gene (reference sequence). The CDR3 is CASSKGLAGGRNEQFF. Written as DNA, the CDR3 is TGTGCCAGCAGCAAGGGACTAGCGGGGGGGCGGAATGAGCAGTTCTTC.

In this sample, this clone turned up a few times. The J gene is TRBJ2-3, the V gene TRBV11-2; 10 nucleotides line up with TRBD2. Germline V gene sequence: CDR1 SGHAT, CDR2 FQNNGV. After removal of 5 bases from V and 0 bases from J, the junction contained 8 bases not matched to a gene. The length of the CDR3 is 17 residues. CDR3 sequence (DNA): TGTGCCAGCAGCGGGCCTAGCGGGGGCCTTAGCACAGATACGCAGTATTTT. Amino acids: CASSGPSGGLSTDTQYF.

This clone appeared a few times. The J gene is TRBJ1-2, the V gene TRBV14; possible D gene TRBD1, 6 bases. Trimming removed 2 bases at V and 4 bases at J, with 14 bases between. This CDR3 has 15 residues. In germline, CDR1 is SGHDN, CDR2 FVKESK. The CDR3 loop is CASSQWGGTLYGYTF. The CDR3 DNA reads as TGTGCCAGCAGCCAATGGGGCGGGACACTCTATGGCTACACCTTC.